The 17 T cell receptor beta chains reported below all come from one sample, sequenced in a study of blood T cell repertoires in COVID-19. TCRdb's copy holds only in-frame clones and misses some; the assay was immunoSEQ multiplex PCR. The sample shows about 110,000 clones, around 80% of them seen only once. Sequencing was carried out using peripheral blood. The source of these receptors is a man between 65 and 85 years old with active or convalescent COVID-19.

This chain connects TRBV7-9 to TRBJ2-3, with TRBD2 matching over 7 bases. J lost 0 bases, V lost 3 bases, and 3 bases had no gene match. Germline loops: CDR1 SEHNR, CDR2 FQNEAQ (reference sequence). The length of the CDR3 is 15 residues. The CDR3 loop is CASSLERGSTDTQYF. The CDR3 nucleotides read TGTGCCAGCAGCTTGGAGCGGGGCAGCACAGATACGCAGTATTTT.

This CDR3 is CASSPRTSGKRRNTGELFF. The CDR3 DNA reads TGTGCCAGCAGCCCAAGGACTAGCGGGAAAAGAAGGAACACCGGGGAGCTGTTTTTT. The chain links TRBV9 to TRBJ2-2, with 12 bases identical to TRBD2. With V trimmed by 4 bases and J by 1 base, 11 bases remained unmatched. This CDR3 has 19 residues. The germline CDR1 and CDR2 sequences are SGDLS and YYNGEE.

The V call is TRBV9, the J call TRBJ2-1; 9 bases align to TRBD2. The CDR3 is 16 amino acids. Germline V CDR1 and CDR2: SGDLS, YYNGEE. The trim removed 4 bases at V and 2 bases at J, leaving 7 bases unmatched. The DNA of the CDR3 is TGTGCCAGCAGCCCAAGACTAGCGGCTACCTACAATGAGCAGTTCTTC. It codes for CASSPRLAATYNEQFF.

This clone was seen a single time. The V gene is TRBV15, the J gene TRBJ1-2; D remains unclear. The germline V gene encodes CDR1 LNHNV and CDR2 YYDKDF (reference sequence). The CDR3 extends over 16 amino acids. Trimming shortened V by 0 bases and J by 2 bases, and 13 bases separated the two germline ends. CDR3 sequence reads: CATSRDLLVGNYGYTF. CDR3 bases: TGTGCCACCAGCAGAGATCTCTTGGTGGGCAACTATGGCTACACCTTC.

The rearrangement joins TRBV24-1 to TRBJ1-6; TRBD1 is a possible D gene (5 bases). Germline lookup yields CDR1 KGHDR and CDR2 SFDVKD. The V gene lost 6 bases and the J gene lost 8 bases, with 10 bases spanning the gap. The CDR3 sequence is 13 residues long. The CDR3: CATSQGSDSPLHF. In nucleotides, the CDR3 is TGTGCCACCAGTCAGGGTTCGGATTCACCCCTCCACTTT.

A word on this clone: The identical CDR3 is also encoded by other nucleotide sequences in the sample. The rearrangement links TRBV7-8 to TRBJ1-1, with D hard to call. The CDR3 is 13 residues long. From germline, CDR1 is SGHVS and CDR2 FQNEAQ. V dropped 2 bases and J dropped 4 bases, with 8 bases sitting between them. CDR3 sequence: CASSLSGSTEAFF. CDR3 coding DNA: TGTGCCAGCAGCTTATCGGGGAGCACTGAAGCTTTCTTT.

About this clone itself: At the DNA level, this CDR3 is encoded by other sequences in the same sample as well. V and J are TRBV5-6 and TRBJ2-5; D is unresolved. Trimming cost V 2 bases and J 5 bases, with 4 bases left between them. This CDR3 has 11 residues. The germline CDR1 and CDR2 sequences are SGHDT and YYEEEE. Here the CDR3 reads CASSFRETQYF. As DNA, the CDR3 is TGTGCCAGCAGCTTCCGGGAGACCCAGTACTTC.

V gene TRBV28 combines with J gene TRBJ1-2; 11 bases map to TRBD1. Germline assignment: CDR1 MDHEN and CDR2 SYDVKM. Trimming removed 4 bases from V and 3 bases from J; junction bases left unmatched: 4. The CDR3 is made up of 15 amino acids. CDR3 protein: CASSWTGGEDYGYTF. The CDR3 nucleotides read TGTGCCAGCAGTTGGACAGGGGGCGAAGACTATGGCTACACCTTC.

The DNA for the CDR3 is TGTGCCACCAGCGGGAGGATCCAATCCGGAGAGAATAACTATGGCTACACCTTC. It translates to CATSGRIQSGENNYGYTF. The chain is built from TRBV24-1 and TRBJ1-2; D call uncertain. This CDR3 has 18 residues. Trimming removed 7 bases from V and 1 base from J, with 24 bases in between. Germline CDR1 reads KGHDR; CDR2 reads SFDVKD.

This clone was detected a few times. The chain has TRBV27 and TRBJ1-2, with 8 bases aligning to TRBD1. The CDR3 spans 14 residues. J lost 8 bases, V lost 4 bases, and 9 bases had no gene match. The V gene's germline CDR1 is MNHEY and CDR2 SMNVEV (reference sequence). In nucleotides, the CDR3 is TGTGCCAGCAGTTATTCAGGGGGCGCGGAGGGCTACACCTTC. Translation: CASSYSGGAEGYTF.

This rearrangement joins TRBV19 to TRBJ2-7; 10 bases line up with TRBD1. Germline CDR1 reads LNHDA; CDR2 reads SQIVND (reference sequence). This CDR3 is built from 15 residues. J was trimmed by 3 bases and V by 8 bases; bases with no gene match: 10. The CDR3 region is CASSSPGTGVYEQYF. DNA of the CDR3: TGTGCCAGTTCGTCACCCGGGACAGGGGTCTACGAGCAGTACTTC.

This clone was picked up a small number of times. V usage is TRBV5-1 and J usage is TRBJ1-1, with D possibly matching TRBD1 (6 bases). Germline V gene data show CDR1 as SGHRS and CDR2 as YFSETQ. V dropped 3 bases and J dropped 4 bases, with 10 bases sitting between them. This CDR3 has 13 amino acids. CDR3 in amino acids: CASSSDSFTEAFF. DNA for the CDR3: TGCGCCAGCAGCTCGGACAGCTTCACTGAAGCTTTCTTT.

This clone was detected once. The chain employs TRBV3-1 (or the pseudogene TRBV3-2) and TRBJ2-1; TRBD2 aligns across 15 bases. Trimming cost V 6 bases and J 4 bases; bases outside gene matches: 10. This CDR3 region has 18 residues. The germline V gene encodes CDR1 LGHDT and CDR2 YNNKEL (reference sequence). The CDR3: CASSRTSGGAFGYNEQFF. DNA of the CDR3: TGTGCCAGCAGTAGGACTAGCGGGGGGGCCTTCGGGTACAATGAGCAGTTCTTC.

The V and J genes are TRBV3-1 (or the pseudogene TRBV3-2) and TRBJ1-1; no reliable D call. Germline assignment: CDR1 LGHDT and CDR2 YNNKEL (reference sequence). Between the trimmed V and J ends, which lost 4 bases and 4 bases, there was a span of 7 bases. The length of the CDR3 is 12 residues. The CDR3 reads CASSRGITEAFF. For the CDR3, the DNA is TGTGCCAGCAGCCGAGGAATCACTGAAGCTTTCTTT.

The chain employs TRBV12-3 or TRBV12-4 and TRBJ1-2; 7 bases are shared with TRBD1. The CDR3 spans 12 residues. V shed 0 bases, J shed 11 bases, and the junction held 3 bases outside the gene matches. CDR3 sequence (DNA): TGTGCCAGCAGTTTAGCGCGCAGGGGGTACACCTTC. Translation gives CASSLARRGYTF.

The chain joins TRBV19 to TRBJ1-2, with TRBD1 matching over 9 bases. Germline CDR1 is LNHDA and CDR2 is SQIVND (reference sequence). The CDR3 has 15 amino acids. V shed 5 bases and J 6 bases; nucleotides not matched to a gene: 10. The CDR3, as DNA: TGTGCCAGTAGTTTTGGACAGGGGATTGTTGATGGCTACACCTTC. Translation: CASSFGQGIVDGYTF.

V usage is TRBV7-9 and J usage is TRBJ2-6; TRBD1 might be the D (5 bases). The CDR3 spans 17 residues. Germline V CDR1 and CDR2: SEHNR, FQNEAQ (reference sequence). Trimming shortened V by 2 bases and J by 0 bases, and 11 bases separated the two germline ends. The CDR3 protein is CASSLLGVFSGANVLTF. CDR3 nucleotides: TGTGCCAGCAGCTTATTAGGGGTCTTCTCTGGGGCCAACGTCCTGACTTTC.